A selection of T cell receptor beta chains follows, all from one sample in a study of early T cells in non-severe SARS-CoV-2 infection. TCRdb itself ran the 5' RACE reads through MiXCR, one entry per CDR3 protein. The sample records some 60,000 distinct CDR3 sequences, 8% to 9.5% being singletons. Sequencing was performed on whole blood. These receptors were taken from an adult who was a healthcare worker with PCR-confirmed SARS-CoV-2 infection or an uninfected control (not recorded which). CDR3s leave out the opening cysteine and the closing phenylalanine or tryptophan. The order of the fields is clone size, V gene, J gene, CDR3 protein. Clone size is shown for a subset of rows, as once, few, many or a class of expanded clone.

>many|TRBV28|TRBJ1-1
ASDGKFEAF
>many|TRBV20-1|TRBJ2-5
SARAPRGRSQETQY
>many|TRBV6-6|TRBJ2-3
ASSSKTSGRTDTQY
>few|TRBV29-1|TRBJ1-2
SVERTDDNYGYT
>many|TRBV4-2|TRBJ1-1
ASSRRGQSSKNTEAF
>many|TRBV5-1|TRBJ2-7
ASSASGRAPYEQY
>many|TRBV5-5|TRBJ2-7
ASSTTTAEQY
>few|TRBV9|TRBJ2-3
ASSVGGDWVSDTQY
>.|TRBV7-2|TRBJ2-1
ASSPARYNEQF
>many|TRBV7-3|TRBJ2-1
ASSSTRGSWNEQF
>.|TRBV29-1|TRBJ2-7
SVEEYAGGQEQY
>many|TRBV7-2|TRBJ1-2
ASSRAGTGSYGYT
>many|TRBV12-3/TRBV12-4|TRBJ2-1
ASTLAGGQVYNEQF
>many|TRBV10-3|TRBJ2-7
AIIPETSPYEQY
>.|TRBV25-1|TRBJ2-5
ASSPPPTVAPTETQY
>many|TRBV19|TRBJ2-5
ASSMSLHETQY
>many|TRBV28|TRBJ2-7
ASSGRHGSYEQY
>.|TRBV29-1|TRBJ2-5
SVVSAQETQY
>many|TRBV20-1|TRBJ1-5
SARDSRGTSNQPQH
>.|TRBV20-1|TRBJ2-7
SAFRGQATYEQY
>many|TRBV10-3|TRBJ2-3
AIRQGLAGAPDTQY
>few|TRBV20-1|TRBJ2-7
SAEGQGIPYYEQY
>.|TRBV4-1|TRBJ2-2
ASRQALGQKNTGELF
>.|TRBV5-1|TRBJ1-1
ASSLEGRGPTEAF
>many|TRBV27|TRBJ2-1
ASSLSGSRPNEQF
>few|TRBV20-1|TRBJ1-5
SARGDRGSNQPQH
>many|TRBV28|TRBJ2-7
ASSFVPSSYEQY
>.|TRBV12-3/TRBV12-4|TRBJ2-3
ASSPYTDTQY
>many|TRBV7-3|TRBJ2-1
ASSLSVGTYNEQF
>.|TRBV6-6|TRBJ2-6
ASSYSNPHSGANVLT
>.|TRBV29-1|TRBJ1-1
SVDGMIRDTEAF
>many|TRBV4-2|TRBJ1-2
ASSLQEVYGYT
>.|TRBV7-9|TRBJ1-2
ASSLDVRNNGYT
>.|TRBV11-1|TRBJ2-3
ASSFGRDSMY
>many|TRBV27|TRBJ2-1
ASRGGRSEQF
>many|TRBV28|TRBJ1-5
ASSITDVRNQPQH
>many|TRBV28|TRBJ1-1
ASPPPGQMNTEAF
>.|TRBV7-2|.
ASSPGVGTYEQY
>few|TRBV5-1|TRBJ2-3
ASSLERDTQY
>few|TRBV25-1|TRBJ2-3
ASSPAGGNTDTQY
>.|TRBV28|TRBJ2-1
ASSLGGQGDNEQF
>few|TRBV7-2|TRBJ1-3
ASSSVGQQPGNTIY
>.|TRBV11-2|TRBJ1-1
ASSMSIRRPKAF
>many|TRBV10-3|TRBJ2-7
AISGQYEQY